These T cell receptor beta chains were read from a single sample in a study of shared clonotypes between healthy human individuals. The data were produced by immunoSEQ multiplex PCR, yet TCRdb's version contains in-frame clones alone and is incomplete. The table lists roughly 600,000 clones, 95% to 98% of them singletons. Sequences were obtained from naive CD8+ T cells sorted from blood. Receptors were obtained from a man aged 25-45 years in good health. Both conserved end residues are part of each CDR3. Fields, in order: D gene, clone size, V gene, J gene, CDR3 protein, CDR3 DNA. D genes are given only for firm matches. Some rows have no size entry. The others give once, few or many, or a class for an expanded clone.

TRBD2	NA	TRBV6-5	TRBJ2-1	CASSYTTSGWNNEQFF	TGTGCCAGCAGTTACACGACTAGCGGCTGGAACAATGAGCAGTTCTTC
TRBD1	NA	TRBV7-9	TRBJ2-7	CASSLRGQPYEQYF	TGTGCCAGCAGCTTAAGGGGACAGCCCTACGAGCAGTACTTC
NA	NA	TRBV29-1	TRBJ2-7	CSVGGTGISYEQYF	TGCAGCGTCGGAGGGACTGGAATTTCCTACGAGCAGTACTTC
NA	NA	TRBV7-9	TRBJ1-3	CASSPDGGPDTIYF	TGTGCCAGCAGCCCGGACGGAGGGCCGGACACCATATATTTT
TRBD1	NA	TRBV10-3	TRBJ2-7	CAISESGTGSYYEQYF	TGTGCCATCAGTGAGTCGGGGACAGGGAGTTACTACGAGCAGTACTTC
NA	NA	TRBV15	TRBJ2-7	CATSRGRERTYEQYF	TGTGCCACCAGCAGAGGTAGGGAGAGAACCTACGAGCAGTACTTC
TRBD1	NA	TRBV25-1	TRBJ2-5	CASSRQGGLQETQYF	TGTGCCAGCAGCCGACAGGGGGGGCTCCAAGAGACCCAGTACTTC
TRBD2	NA	TRBV27	TRBJ2-7	CASSRGLAGDEQYF	TGTGCCAGCAGCCGGGGACTAGCGGGAGACGAGCAGTACTTC
TRBD1	NA	TRBV9	TRBJ1-4	CASSVGDSINEKLFF	TGTGCCAGCAGCGTAGGGGACAGTATAAATGAAAAACTGTTTTTT
NA	NA	TRBV7-6	TRBJ2-5	CASSLNWAGKETQYF	TGTGCCAGCAGCTTAAATTGGGCAGGGAAAGAGACCCAGTACTTC
NA	NA	TRBV7-6	TRBJ2-3	CASSLDPGMDTQYF	TGTGCCAGCAGCTTAGACCCGGGGATGGATACGCAGTATTTT
NA	NA	TRBV7-9	TRBJ1-5	CASSFGSNQPQHF	TGTGCCAGCAGCTTCGGTAGCAATCAGCCCCAGCATTTT
TRBD2	NA	TRBV7-2	TRBJ2-3	CASSFLAVSTDTQYF	TGTGCCAGCAGCTTTCTAGCGGTTAGCACAGATACGCAGTATTTT
NA	once	TRBV5-1	TRBJ1-1	CASSLGLGATTEAFF	TGCGCCAGCAGCTTAGGTCTGGGGGCGACCACTGAAGCTTTCTTT